This TCR beta chain is from a study of Ad26.COV2.S vaccination and SARS-CoV-2 variants. Treatment specified: roughly 18 received Ad26.COV2.S at low or high dose, single or two shots; 5 received placebo; per-sample allocation not given. All samples were drawn on day 63, counting from the first vaccine or placebo injection. Germline CDR1 is SGHAT and CDR2 is FQNNGV. The CDR3 contains 16 residues. V dropped 3 bases and J dropped 3; count of bases not matched to a gene: 4. Only in-frame clones appear in the TCRdb table, and some are missing; sequencing was by immunoSEQ multiplex PCR. The table lists fewer than 600,000 clones, 89% of them singletons, with more than 1.5% in the top ten.

The chain employs TRBV11-2 and TRBJ2-2; TRBD1 agrees at 10 bases. Material: peripheral blood, obtained in a trial of Ad26.COV2.S vaccine versus placebo. The clonotype originates from a person between 18 and 60 years old who received the Ad26.COV2.S COVID-19 vaccine or a placebo. The CDR3 sequence: CASSFGQGGDTGELFF. CDR3 bases: TGTGCCAGCAGCTTCGGACAGGGGGGTGACACCGGGGAGCTGTTTTTT.